This TCR beta chain comes out of a study of blood T cell repertoires in COVID-19. On the study more broadly: T cells, B-cell-depleted T cells, or PBMCs supplied cDNA or gDNA.

Participants spanned ages roughly 18 to 95 years and resided in roughly 22 US areas. Clinical history reported by participants formed the basis on which cohorts were assigned. Resolution of symptoms, clearance, or two negative PCRs was present in recovered Cohort 3 donors. Germline lookup yields CDR1 DFQATT and CDR2 SNEGSKA (reference sequence). The CDR3 is 15 residues long. Trimming left V 3 bases short and J 6 bases short, with 18 bases between. Profiling relied on immunoSEQ multiplex PCR, and the TCRdb table lists in-frame clones only, not all of them. The data contain 150,000 or so clones, approximately 88% of them singletons.

The sample taken for sequencing was PBMCs or T cells enriched from blood (not recorded which). The rearrangement uses TRBV20-1 and TRBJ1-5; no reliable D call. The TCR sequence derives from a woman between 55 and 75 years old who had recovered from COVID-19. In DNA form, the CDR3 reads TGCAGTGCTAGTACTTTTGGTGCGGGGTTTCAGCCCCAGCATTTT. Amino acids: CSASTFGAGFQPQHF.